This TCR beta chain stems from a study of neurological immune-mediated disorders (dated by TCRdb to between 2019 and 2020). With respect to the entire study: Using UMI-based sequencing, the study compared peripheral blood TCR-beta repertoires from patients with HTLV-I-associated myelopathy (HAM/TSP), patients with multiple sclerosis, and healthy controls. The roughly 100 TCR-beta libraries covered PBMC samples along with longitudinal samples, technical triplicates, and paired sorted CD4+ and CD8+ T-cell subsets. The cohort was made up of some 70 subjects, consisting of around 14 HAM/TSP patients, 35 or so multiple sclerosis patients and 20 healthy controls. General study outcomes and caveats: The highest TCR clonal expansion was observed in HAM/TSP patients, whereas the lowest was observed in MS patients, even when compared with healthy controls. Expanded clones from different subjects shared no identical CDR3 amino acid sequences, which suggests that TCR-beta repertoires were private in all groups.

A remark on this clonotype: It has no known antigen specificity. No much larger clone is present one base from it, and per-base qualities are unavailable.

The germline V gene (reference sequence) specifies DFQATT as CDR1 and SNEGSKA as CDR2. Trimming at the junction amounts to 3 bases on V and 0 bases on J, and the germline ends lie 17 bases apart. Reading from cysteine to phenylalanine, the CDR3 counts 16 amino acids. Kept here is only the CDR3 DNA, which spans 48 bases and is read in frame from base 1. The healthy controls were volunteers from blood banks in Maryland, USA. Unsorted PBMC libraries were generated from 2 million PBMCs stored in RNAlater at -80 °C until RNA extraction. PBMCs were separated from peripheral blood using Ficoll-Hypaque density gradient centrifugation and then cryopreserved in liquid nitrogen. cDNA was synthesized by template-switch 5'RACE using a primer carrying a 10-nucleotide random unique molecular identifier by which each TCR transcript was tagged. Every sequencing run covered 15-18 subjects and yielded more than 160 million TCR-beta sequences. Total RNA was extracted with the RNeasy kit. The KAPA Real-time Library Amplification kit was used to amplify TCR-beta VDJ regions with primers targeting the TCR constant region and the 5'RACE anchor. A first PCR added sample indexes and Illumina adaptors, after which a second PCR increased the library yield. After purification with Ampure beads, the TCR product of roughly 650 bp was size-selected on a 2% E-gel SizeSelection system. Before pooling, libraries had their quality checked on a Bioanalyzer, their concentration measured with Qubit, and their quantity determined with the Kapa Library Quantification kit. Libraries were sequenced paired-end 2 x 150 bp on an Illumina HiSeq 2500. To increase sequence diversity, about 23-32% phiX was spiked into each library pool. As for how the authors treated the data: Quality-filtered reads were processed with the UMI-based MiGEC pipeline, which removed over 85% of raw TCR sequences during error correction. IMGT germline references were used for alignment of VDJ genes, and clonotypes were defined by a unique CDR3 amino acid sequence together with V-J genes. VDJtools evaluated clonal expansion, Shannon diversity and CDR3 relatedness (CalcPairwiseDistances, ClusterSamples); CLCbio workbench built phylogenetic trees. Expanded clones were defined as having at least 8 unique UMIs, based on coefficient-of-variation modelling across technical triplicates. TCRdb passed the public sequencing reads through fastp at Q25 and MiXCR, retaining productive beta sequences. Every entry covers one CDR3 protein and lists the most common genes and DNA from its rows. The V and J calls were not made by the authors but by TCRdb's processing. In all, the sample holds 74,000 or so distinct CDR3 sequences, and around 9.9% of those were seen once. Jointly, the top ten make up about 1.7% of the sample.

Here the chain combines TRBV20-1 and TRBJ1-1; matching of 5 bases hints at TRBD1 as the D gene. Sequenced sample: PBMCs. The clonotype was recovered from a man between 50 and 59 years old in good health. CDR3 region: CSASVPGKDVNTEAFF. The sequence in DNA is TGCAGTGCTAGCGTGCCAGGGAAAGACGTGAACACTGAAGCTTTCTTT.